This is a list of T cell receptor beta chains from one sample in a study of T cell changes during pregnancy in multiple sclerosis. Libraries were prepared by immunoSEQ multiplex PCR; TCRdb keeps only in-frame clonotypes and omits some of them. The data contain about 39,000 clones, about 92% of them seen just once; the ten biggest clones take up 0.4% to 0.45%. The material was CD4+ T cells from peripheral blood mononuclear cells, obtained in the first trimester of pregnancy. Receptors were obtained from a female donor with multiple sclerosis, enrolled in a pregnancy study. The CDR3 runs from the conserved cysteine through the conserved F or W.

TRBV5-1	.	CASSLVPGQNWAYEQYF
TRBV5-5	TRBJ1-4	CASSSRQGAIGEKLFF
TRBV10-1	TRBJ1-1	CASRARLEEEAFF
TRBV5-4	TRBJ2-7	CASSLVTSGRTYEQYF
TRBV16	TRBJ2-7	CASSRTPMTYEQYF
TRBV27	TRBJ2-2	CASSLSMRLAGGMNTGELFF
TRBV14	TRBJ2-4	CASSQESAGGRNIQYF
TRBV5-1	TRBJ2-3	CASSLRTGSTDTQYF
TRBV4-2	TRBJ2-7	CASSQEKASGSYEQYF
TRBV28	TRBJ1-2	CASTVRLDYGYTF
TRBV19	TRBJ2-3	CASVPGQGATDTQYF
TRBV5-1	TRBJ1-1	CASSLLGGTEAFF
TRBV11-3	TRBJ1-1	CASSIGTQEAFF
TRBV2	TRBJ1-1	CATYPDRGNTEAFF
TRBV19	TRBJ1-5	CASSTRTKYNQPQHF
TRBV4-1	TRBJ2-1	CASSQDAAGEVNEQFF
TRBV19	TRBJ2-2	CASSKAVGELFF
TRBV19	TRBJ1-1	CASSIGRQGNTEAFF
TRBV14	TRBJ2-1	CASSQGLAGSNEQFF
TRBV7-3	TRBJ2-1	CASSSPGTTYNEQFF
TRBV18	TRBJ1-1	CASSPTDRAAFF
TRBV28	TRBJ2-7	CASSFQPGLLHYEQYF
TRBV5-1	TRBJ2-3	CASSLGASGSTDTQYF
TRBV15	TRBJ1-2	CATSRGGGDNYGYTF
TRBV6-4	TRBJ1-5	CASSSSINQPQHF
TRBV4-2	TRBJ2-7	CASSPDQFLSYEQYF
TRBV11-3	TRBJ2-1	CASSPGQNNEQFF
TRBV19	TRBJ1-5	CASSSTSRSTGDQPQHF
TRBV5-6	TRBJ2-7	CASSRGSYEQYF
TRBV7-9	TRBJ2-2	CASNSEATGSISTGELFF
TRBV7-8	TRBJ2-5	CASSSRTSGETQYF
TRBV7-2	TRBJ1-6	CASSLGTGGSPLHF
TRBV10-3	TRBJ1-2	CAISATAEGYTF
TRBV5-4	TRBJ2-7	CASRTGTSSYEQYF
TRBV30	TRBJ2-4	CAWSGTSGKNIQYF
TRBV7-9	TRBJ2-7	CASAPGQGSNYEQYF
TRBV7-2	TRBJ2-7	CASNPPGQLREQYF
TRBV27	TRBJ1-1	CASSLSHYRANTEAFF
TRBV27	TRBJ1-1	CASSAQGAETEAFF
TRBV19	TRBJ2-1	CASRNLAGLYNEQFF
TRBV19	TRBJ1-1	CASTPGGMMTEAFF
TRBV29-1	TRBJ2-7	CSGLGQGISEQYF
TRBV5-1	TRBJ2-7	CASSPLTGGLHEQYF
TRBV29-1	TRBJ1-1	CSAVSGNTEAFF
TRBV7-3	TRBJ2-1	CASSLAPGRGNEQFF
TRBV29-1	TRBJ2-5	CSVEDPPVGQGHRGLSETQYF
TRBV10-3	TRBJ2-7	CAISDRVGPYEQYF
TRBV28	TRBJ1-1	CASSLSGRTEAFF
TRBV27	TRBJ2-7	CARLKESGRRKVKVASYEQYF
TRBV5-1	TRBJ2-1	CASSFSTGGPYNEQFF
TRBV5-4	TRBJ1-5	CASSQQDRGGNQPQHF
TRBV19	TRBJ1-5	CASSRPRNSNQPQHF
TRBV6-1	TRBJ2-3	CASSDGTGRSDTQYF
TRBV9	TRBJ2-1	CASSVENFPSYNEQFF